Following are 5 T cell receptor beta chains from one sample sequenced in a study of control samples from healthy donors and cancer patients. The assay was immunoSEQ multiplex PCR, and TCRdb's table has in-frame clones only and misses some. This table holds about 230,000 clones, roughly 87% found once. The sequenced sample consisted of PBMCs. Every receptor here comes from a woman in her sixties or seventies with lung cancer.

The rearrangement uses TRBV6-4 and TRBJ1-1; D is unresolved. V lost 6 bases and J 2 bases, leaving 13 bases between the germline ends. Per the germline V gene, CDR1 is MRHNA and CDR2 is SNTAGT. This CDR3 is 14 amino acids long. As DNA, the CDR3 is TGTGCCAGCAGCACACCGGGCCTAAACACTGAAGCTTTCTTT. Its protein product is CASSTPGLNTEAFF.

The rearrangement joins TRBV27 to TRBJ1-6, with D perhaps matching TRBD1 (6 bases). Germline V gene data show CDR1 as MNHEY and CDR2 as SMNVEV (reference sequence). The CDR3 extends over 15 amino acids. V dropped 10 bases and J dropped 6 bases, with 19 bases sitting between them. This CDR3 is CATSFRGFVNSPLHF. The DNA for the CDR3 is TGTGCCACTTCCTTCAGGGGCTTTGTTAATTCACCCCTCCACTTT.

The chain has TRBV6-6 and TRBJ2-2, with D tentatively TRBD2 (7 bases). Germline V gene sequence: CDR1 MNHNY, CDR2 SVGAGI (reference sequence). The CDR3 is 16 amino acids. Trimming cost V 2 bases and J 4 bases, with 14 bases left between them. The CDR3 coding sequence is TGTGCCAGCAGTTACGGGGGCGGGGGTAGCACCGGGGAGCTGTTTTTT. Protein: CASSYGGGGSTGELFF.

The chain joins TRBV6-5 to TRBJ1-1, with unresolved D. V was pared by 6 bases and J by 11 bases, with 13 bases between. CDR3 size: 11 residues. Germline assignment: CDR1 MNHEY and CDR2 SVGAGI. DNA for the CDR3: TGTGCCAGCAGGGCCACCTCAGCCGCTTTCTTT. It yields the protein CASRATSAAFF.

Many counts were recorded for this clone. The rearrangement links TRBV30 to TRBJ2-7, with D perhaps given as TRBD1 or TRBD2 (5 bases each). CDR1 is GTSNPN, CDR2 SVGIG, per germline (reference sequence). V was shortened by 3 bases and J by 0 bases, with 15 bases between the two germline ends. The CDR3 totals 15 residues. The CDR3 protein is CAWRGMGRSSYEQYF. DNA for the CDR3: TGTGCCTGGAGGGGGATGGGACGGAGCTCCTACGAGCAGTACTTC.